These 9 T cell receptor beta chains originate from one sample sequenced in a study of cytomegalovirus exposure and HLA in healthy donors. Profiling relied on immunoSEQ multiplex PCR, and the TCRdb table lists in-frame clones only, not all of them. This sample yields 110,000 to 150,000 clones, of which 84% are seen a single time; more than 1.4% belongs to the top ten. The sequenced sample consisted of PBMCs. These receptors were collected from a woman in her thirties in good health and CMV-seronegative.

The chain recombines TRBV6-1 with TRBJ2-5, with 16 bases matching TRBD2. CDR1 MNHNS and CDR2 SASEGT come from the germline V gene. Trimming removed 6 bases from V and 7 bases from J; junction bases left unmatched: 5. This CDR3 spans 15 amino acids. The CDR3, as DNA: TGTGCCAGCAGGGGACTAGCGGGGGGGCTGGGGACCCAGTACTTC. Its translation: CASRGLAGGLGTQYF.

The chain employs TRBV5-4 and TRBJ2-7; a weak D match, TRBD1 (6 bases). The CDR3 is 13 amino acids. Trimming removed 4 bases from V and 0 bases from J, with 8 bases in between. The germline V gene encodes CDR1 SGHNT and CDR2 YYREEE (reference sequence). In DNA form, the CDR3 reads TGTGCCAGCAGCCAGGGGCCCTCCTACGAGCAGTACTTC. It codes for CASSQGPSYEQYF.

Concerning this clone itself: The same CDR3 also results from other DNA sequences found in this sample. The rearrangement uses TRBV4-1 and TRBJ1-4, with 10 bases lining up with TRBD1. With V trimmed by 1 base and J by 6 bases, 2 bases remained unmatched. The CDR3 extends over 15 amino acids. Germline CDR1 MGHRA, CDR2 YSYEKL. The CDR3 is CASSQAGTGDEKLFF. CDR3 bases: TGCGCCAGCAGCCAAGCCGGGACAGGGGATGAAAAACTGTTTTTT.

This chain joins TRBV28 and TRBJ2-5; D perhaps matches TRBD1 (5 bases). The CDR3 is 14 residues long. The germline V gene encodes CDR1 MDHEN and CDR2 SYDVKM. Trimming removed 3 bases from V and 2 bases from J, with 10 bases in between. This chain's CDR3 is CASSLVGLQETQYF. CDR3 in DNA: TGTGCCAGCAGTTTGGTGGGGCTACAAGAGACCCAGTACTTC.

CDR3 sequence reads: CASSVRGAGNSPLHF. CDR3 in DNA: TGTGCCAGCAGTGTCAGGGGCGCGGGTAATTCACCCCTCCACTTT. The gene calls are TRBV5-4 and TRBJ1-6, with D possibly matching TRBD1 (6 bases). V was clipped by 5 bases and J by 6 bases, with 15 bases between them. There are 15 residues in the CDR3. Germline V gene sequence: CDR1 SGHNT, CDR2 YYREEE (reference sequence).

This clone appeared a few times. The chain links TRBV6-1 to TRBJ2-7, with D tentatively TRBD2 (5 bases). The CDR3 runs to 15 residues. Looked up from germline, CDR1 is MNHNS and CDR2 is SASEGT. V lost 4 bases and J 0 bases, leaving 13 bases between the germline ends. As DNA, the CDR3 is TGTGCCAGCAGTGCTTGGCTAGCAGACTCCTACGAGCAGTACTTC. It codes for CASSAWLADSYEQYF.

The CDR3 coding sequence is TGTGCCAGCAGCCAAGGGCAGGGGCCCGGTGGCTACACCTTC. Protein product: CASSQGQGPGGYTF. The genes are TRBV6-1 and TRBJ1-2, with a tentative D call TRBD1 (6 bases). V was clipped by 6 bases and J by 7 bases, with 18 bases between them. Germline V gives CDR1 MNHNS, CDR2 SASEGT. This CDR3 is built from 14 residues.

The V gene is TRBV2, the J gene TRBJ2-7; D is perhaps TRBD2 (7 bases). The CDR3 covers 18 residues. V was shortened by 1 base and J by 1 base, with 20 bases between the two germline ends. Germline assignment: CDR1 SNHLY and CDR2 FYNNEI. The CDR3 DNA follows: TGTGCCAGCAGTGAAGGGGGGGGCCGCCTATTGGGTTCCTACGAGCAGTACTTC. Translated, it gives CASSEGGGRLLGSYEQYF.

The V and J genes are TRBV7-3 and TRBJ2-3; 8 nucleotides line up with TRBD2. Germline V lookup: CDR1 SGHTA, CDR2 FQGTGA. J lost 6 bases, V lost 2 bases, and 7 bases had no gene match. The CDR3 loop spans 15 amino acids. The CDR3 protein is CASSLSGLGSDTQYF. The CDR3 DNA sequence: TGTGCCAGCAGCTTATCGGGACTAGGGTCGGATACGCAGTATTTT.